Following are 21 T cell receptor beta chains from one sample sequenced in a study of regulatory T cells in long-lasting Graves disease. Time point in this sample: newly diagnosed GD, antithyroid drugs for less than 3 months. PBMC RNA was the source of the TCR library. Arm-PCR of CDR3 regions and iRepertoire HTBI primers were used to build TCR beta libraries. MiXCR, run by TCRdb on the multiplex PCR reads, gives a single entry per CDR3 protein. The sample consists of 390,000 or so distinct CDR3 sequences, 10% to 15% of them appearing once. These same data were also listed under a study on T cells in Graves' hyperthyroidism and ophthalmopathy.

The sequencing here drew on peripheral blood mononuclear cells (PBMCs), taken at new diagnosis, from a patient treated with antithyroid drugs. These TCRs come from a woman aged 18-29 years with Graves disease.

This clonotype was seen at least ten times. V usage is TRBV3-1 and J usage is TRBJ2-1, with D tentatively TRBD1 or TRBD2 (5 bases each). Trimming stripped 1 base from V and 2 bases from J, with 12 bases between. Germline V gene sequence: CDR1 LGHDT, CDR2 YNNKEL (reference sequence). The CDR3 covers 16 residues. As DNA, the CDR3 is TGTGCCAGCAGCCAAGCGAGGGGCGTCCCCTACAATGAGCAGTTCTTC. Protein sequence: CASSQARGVPYNEQFF.

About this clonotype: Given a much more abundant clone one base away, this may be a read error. The CDR3 loop is CAGSLQAHEQFF. Here the CDR3 DNA reads TGCGCCGGCAGCTTACAGGCTCATGAGCAGTTCTTC. The chain carries TRBV5-1 and TRBJ2-1; maybe TRBD1 (5 bases). This CDR3 region has 12 residues. Germline CDR1 SGHRS, CDR2 YFSETQ. Combining the CDR3 with reference TRBV5-1 and TRBJ2-1 gives the whole variable domain KAGVTQTPRYLIKTRGQQVTLSCSPISGHRSVSWYQQTPGQGLQFLFEYFSETQRNKGNFPGRFSGRQFSNSRSEMNVSTLELGDSALYLCAGSLQAHEQFFGPGTRLTVL.

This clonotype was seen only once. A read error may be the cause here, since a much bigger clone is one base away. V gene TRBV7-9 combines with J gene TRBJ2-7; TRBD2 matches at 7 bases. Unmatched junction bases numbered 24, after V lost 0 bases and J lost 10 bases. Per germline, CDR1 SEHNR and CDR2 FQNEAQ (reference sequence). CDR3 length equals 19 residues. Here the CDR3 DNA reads TGTGCCAGCAGCTTAGCACCTACTACTAGCGTTGTTTCCCAAGAGACCCAGTACGTC. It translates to CASSLAPTTSVVSQETQYV.

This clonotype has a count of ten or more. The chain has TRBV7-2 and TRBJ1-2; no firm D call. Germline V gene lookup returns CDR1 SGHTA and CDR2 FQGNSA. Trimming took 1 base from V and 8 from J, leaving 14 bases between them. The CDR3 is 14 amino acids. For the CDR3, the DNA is TGTGCCAGCAGCTTAGGGGTCGGGAGCGGCGGCTACACCTTC. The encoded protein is CASSLGVGSGGYTF.

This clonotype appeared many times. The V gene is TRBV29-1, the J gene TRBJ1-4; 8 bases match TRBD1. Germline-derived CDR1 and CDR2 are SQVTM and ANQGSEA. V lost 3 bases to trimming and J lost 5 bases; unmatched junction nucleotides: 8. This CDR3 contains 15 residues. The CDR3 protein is CSVETGDEVNEKLFF. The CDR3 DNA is TGCAGCGTTGAGACAGGGGATGAGGTGAATGAAAAACTGTTTTTT. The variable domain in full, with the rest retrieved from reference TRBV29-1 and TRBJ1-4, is SAVISQKPSRDICQRGTSLTIQCQVDSQVTMMFWYRQQPGQSLTLIATANQGSEATYESGFVIDKFPISRPNLTFSTLTVSNMSPEDSSIYLCSVETGDEVNEKLFFGSGTQLSVL.

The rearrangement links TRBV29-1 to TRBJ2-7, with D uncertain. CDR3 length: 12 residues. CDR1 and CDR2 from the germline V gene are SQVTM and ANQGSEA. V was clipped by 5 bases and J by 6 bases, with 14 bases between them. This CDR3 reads CSVRTNVREQYF. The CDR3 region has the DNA TGCAGCGTTCGTACTAACGTCCGCGAGCAGTACTTC.

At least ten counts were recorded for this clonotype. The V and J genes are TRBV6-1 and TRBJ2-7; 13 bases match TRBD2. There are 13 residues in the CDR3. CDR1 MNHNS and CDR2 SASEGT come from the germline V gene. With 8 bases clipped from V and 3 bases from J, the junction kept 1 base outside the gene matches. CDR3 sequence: CASGTSGNYEQYV. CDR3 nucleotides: TGTGCCAGCGGGACTAGCGGGAACTACGAGCAGTACGTC.

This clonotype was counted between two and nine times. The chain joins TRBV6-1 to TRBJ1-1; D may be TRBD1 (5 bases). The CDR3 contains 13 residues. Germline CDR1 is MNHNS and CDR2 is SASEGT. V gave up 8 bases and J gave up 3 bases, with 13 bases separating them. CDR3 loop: CASRRPGDTEAFF. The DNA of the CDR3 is TGTGCCAGCCGCCGTCCGGGGGACACTGAAGCTTTCTTT.

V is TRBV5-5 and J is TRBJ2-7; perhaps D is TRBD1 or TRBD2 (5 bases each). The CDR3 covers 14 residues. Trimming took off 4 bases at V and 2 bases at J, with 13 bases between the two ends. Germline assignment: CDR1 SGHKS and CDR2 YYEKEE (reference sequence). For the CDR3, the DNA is TGTGCCAGCAGCCCCCTGGGGGTCGCCTACGAGCAGTACGTC. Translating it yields CASSPLGVAYEQYV.

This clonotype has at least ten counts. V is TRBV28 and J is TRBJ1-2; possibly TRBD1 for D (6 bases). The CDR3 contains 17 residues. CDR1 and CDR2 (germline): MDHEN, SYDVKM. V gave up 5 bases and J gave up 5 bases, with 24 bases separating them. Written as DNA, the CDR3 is TGTGCCAGCAGTACCCCCGATACTAACAGGGTTTCGTATGGCTACACCTTC. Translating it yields CASSTPDTNRVSYGYTF.

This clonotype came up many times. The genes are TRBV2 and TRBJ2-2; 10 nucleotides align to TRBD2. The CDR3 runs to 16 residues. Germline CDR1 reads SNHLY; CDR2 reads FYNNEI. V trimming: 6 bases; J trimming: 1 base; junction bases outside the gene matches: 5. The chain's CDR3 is CASSRGLARNTGELFF. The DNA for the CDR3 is TGTGCCAGCAGCCGGGGACTAGCGAGGAACACCGGGGAGCTGTTTTTT.

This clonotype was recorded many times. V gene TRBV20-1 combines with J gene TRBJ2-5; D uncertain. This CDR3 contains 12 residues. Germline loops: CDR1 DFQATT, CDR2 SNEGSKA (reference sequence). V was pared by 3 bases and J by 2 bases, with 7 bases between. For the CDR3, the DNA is TGCAGTGCTAGTCTCCTACAAGAGACCCAGTACTTC. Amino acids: CSASLLQETQYF.

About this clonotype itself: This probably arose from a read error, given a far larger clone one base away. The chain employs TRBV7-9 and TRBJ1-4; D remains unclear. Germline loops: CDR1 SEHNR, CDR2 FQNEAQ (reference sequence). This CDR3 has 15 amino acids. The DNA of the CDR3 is TGTGCCAGCAGCTTGTGGACCCTAAAGGGTGAAAAACTGCTTTTT. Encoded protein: CASSLWTLKGEKLLF. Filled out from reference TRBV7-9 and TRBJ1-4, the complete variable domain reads DTGVSQNPRHKITKRGQNVTFRCDPISEHNRLYWYRQTLGQGPEFLTYFQNEAQLEKSRLLSDRFSAERPKGSFSTLEIQRTEQGDSAMYLCASSLWTLKGEKLLFGSGTQLSVL.

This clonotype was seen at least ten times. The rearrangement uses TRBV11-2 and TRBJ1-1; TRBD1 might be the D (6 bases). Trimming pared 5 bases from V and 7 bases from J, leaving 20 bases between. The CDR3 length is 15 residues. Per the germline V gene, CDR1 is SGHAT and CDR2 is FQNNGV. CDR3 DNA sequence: TGTGCCAGCAGCCCCACAGCTCCTGGACAGTATGAAGCTTTCTTT. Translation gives CASSPTAPGQYEAFF. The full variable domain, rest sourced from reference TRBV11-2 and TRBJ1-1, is EAGVAQSPRYKIIEKRQSVAFWCNPISGHATLYWYQQILGQGPKLLIQFQNNGVVDDSQLPKDRFSAERLKGVDSTLKIQPAKLEDSAVYLCASSPTAPGQYEAFFGQGTRLTVV.

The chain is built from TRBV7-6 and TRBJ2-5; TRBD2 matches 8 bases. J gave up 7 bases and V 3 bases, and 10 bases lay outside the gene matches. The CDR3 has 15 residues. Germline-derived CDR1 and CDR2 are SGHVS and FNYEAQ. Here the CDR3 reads CASSFWTSTKGTQYF. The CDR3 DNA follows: TGTGCCAGCAGCTTCTGGACTAGCACCAAGGGGACCCAGTACTTC.

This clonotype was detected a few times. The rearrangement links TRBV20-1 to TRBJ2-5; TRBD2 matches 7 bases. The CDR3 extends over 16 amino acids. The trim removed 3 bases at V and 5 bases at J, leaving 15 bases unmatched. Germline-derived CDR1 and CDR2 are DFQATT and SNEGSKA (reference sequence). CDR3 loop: CSASSGGRAGAETQYF. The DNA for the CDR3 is TGCAGTGCTAGTAGCGGCGGGAGAGCAGGCGCGGAGACCCAGTACTTC.

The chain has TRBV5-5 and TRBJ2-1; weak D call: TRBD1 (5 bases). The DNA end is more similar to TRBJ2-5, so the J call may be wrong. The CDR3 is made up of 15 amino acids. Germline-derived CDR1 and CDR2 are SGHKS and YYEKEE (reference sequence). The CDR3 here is CASIIGATSQETQYF. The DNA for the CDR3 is TGTGCCAGCATTATAGGGGCGACCTCCCAAGAGACCCAGTACTTC.

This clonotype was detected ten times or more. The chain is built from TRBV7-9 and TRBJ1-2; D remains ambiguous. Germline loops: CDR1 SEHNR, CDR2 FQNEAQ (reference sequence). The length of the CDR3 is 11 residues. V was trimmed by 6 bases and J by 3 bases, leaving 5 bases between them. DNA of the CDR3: TGTGCCAGCAGTCCCGACTATGGCTACACCTTC. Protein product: CASSPDYGYTF. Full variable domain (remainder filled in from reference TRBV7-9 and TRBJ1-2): DTGVSQNPRHKITKRGQNVTFRCDPISEHNRLYWYRQTLGQGPEFLTYFQNEAQLEKSRLLSDRFSAERPKGSFSTLEIQRTEQGDSAMYLCASSPDYGYTFGSGTRLTVV.

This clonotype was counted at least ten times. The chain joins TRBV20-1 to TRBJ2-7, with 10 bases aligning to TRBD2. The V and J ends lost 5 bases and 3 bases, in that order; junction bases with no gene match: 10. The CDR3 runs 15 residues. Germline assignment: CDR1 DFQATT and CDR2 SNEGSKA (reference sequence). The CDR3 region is CSARGLASPYYEQYF. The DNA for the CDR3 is TGCAGTGCTCGGGGACTAGCGAGCCCTTACTACGAGCAGTACTTC.

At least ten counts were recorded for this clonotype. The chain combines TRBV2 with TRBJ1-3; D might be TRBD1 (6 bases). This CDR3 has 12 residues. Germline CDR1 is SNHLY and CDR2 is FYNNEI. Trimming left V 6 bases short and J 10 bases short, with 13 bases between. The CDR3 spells CASSQTGRTIYF. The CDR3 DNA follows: TGTGCCAGCAGCCAGACAGGAAGGACCATATATTTT.

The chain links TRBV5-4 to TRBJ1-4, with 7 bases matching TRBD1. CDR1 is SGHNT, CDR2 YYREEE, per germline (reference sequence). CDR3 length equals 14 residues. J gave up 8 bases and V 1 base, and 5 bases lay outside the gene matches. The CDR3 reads CASSLQGGFEKLFF. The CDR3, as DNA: TGTGCCAGCAGCTTGCAGGGGGGCTTCGAAAAACTGTTTTTT.